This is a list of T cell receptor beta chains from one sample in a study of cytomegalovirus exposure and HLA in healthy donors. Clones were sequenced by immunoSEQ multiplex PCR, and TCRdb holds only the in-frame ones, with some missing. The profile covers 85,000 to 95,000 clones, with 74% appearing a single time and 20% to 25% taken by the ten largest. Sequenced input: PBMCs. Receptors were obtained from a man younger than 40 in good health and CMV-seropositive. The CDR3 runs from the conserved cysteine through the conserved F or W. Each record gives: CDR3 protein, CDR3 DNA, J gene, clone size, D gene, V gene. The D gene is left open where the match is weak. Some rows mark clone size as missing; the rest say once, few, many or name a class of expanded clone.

CDR3aa: CASSLMGGAGETQYF; CDR3nt: TGTGCCAGCAGCCTGATGGGGGGGGCCGGAGAGACCCAGTACTTC; j_gene: TRBJ2-5; abundance: few; d_gene: .; v_gene: TRBV5-5
CDR3aa: CASSPDRNYGYTF; CDR3nt: TGTGCCAGCAGCCCTGACAGGAACTATGGCTACACCTTC; j_gene: TRBJ1-2; abundance: .; d_gene: .; v_gene: TRBV6-5
CDR3aa: CASSSGVGWGQETQYF; CDR3nt: TGTGCCAGCAGCTCGGGGGTGGGATGGGGGCAAGAGACCCAGTACTTC; j_gene: TRBJ2-5; abundance: few; d_gene: .; v_gene: TRBV11-2
CDR3aa: CASSQEGISGEKGEQFF; CDR3nt: TGCGCCAGCAGCCAAGAAGGGATTAGCGGAGAGAAGGGTGAGCAGTTCTTC; j_gene: TRBJ2-1; abundance: .; d_gene: .; v_gene: TRBV4-3
CDR3aa: CASSLDRSHGNTEAFF; CDR3nt: TGTGCCAGCAGTCTAGACAGGTCCCATGGGAACACTGAAGCTTTCTTT; j_gene: TRBJ1-1; abundance: .; d_gene: .; v_gene: TRBV11-1
CDR3aa: CASSPLDPRGGYTF; CDR3nt: TGTGCCAGCAGCCCCCTGGACCCTCGGGGTGGCTACACCTTC; j_gene: TRBJ1-2; abundance: .; d_gene: .; v_gene: TRBV11-2
CDR3aa: CASRPGTSGRNWFF; CDR3nt: TGTGCCAGCAGGCCCGGGACTAGCGGGAGAAATTGGTTCTTC; j_gene: TRBJ2-1; abundance: .; d_gene: TRBD2; v_gene: TRBV6-6
CDR3aa: CASSRPNRDRMQETQYF; CDR3nt: TGTGCCAGCAGCCGGCCCAACCGGGACAGGATGCAAGAGACCCAGTACTTC; j_gene: TRBJ2-5; abundance: .; d_gene: TRBD1; v_gene: TRBV13
CDR3aa: CASSLRYGDRGETQYF; CDR3nt: TGTGCCAGCAGCTTGCGGTACGGAGATAGAGGGGAGACCCAGTACTTC; j_gene: TRBJ2-5; abundance: .; d_gene: .; v_gene: TRBV13
CDR3aa: CASGTSHNEQFF; CDR3nt: TGTGCCTCCGGGACTAGCCACAATGAGCAGTTCTTC; j_gene: TRBJ2-1; abundance: .; d_gene: TRBD2; v_gene: TRBV27
CDR3aa: CASAETSPHGYTF; CDR3nt: TGTGCCAGCGCCGAGACAAGCCCTCATGGCTACACCTTC; j_gene: TRBJ1-2; abundance: .; d_gene: .; v_gene: TRBV2
CDR3aa: CGVDRGLGNGEAFF; CDR3nt: TGTGGCGTGGACAGGGGATTGGGAAACGGTGAAGCTTTCTTT; j_gene: TRBJ1-1; abundance: .; d_gene: TRBD1; v_gene: TRBV7-9
CDR3aa: CASSSSGSISYEQYF; CDR3nt: TGTGCCAGCAGCTCTAGCGGGAGTATCTCCTACGAGCAGTACTTC; j_gene: TRBJ2-7; abundance: .; d_gene: TRBD2; v_gene: TRBV7-8
CDR3aa: CASSQGVEETQYF; CDR3nt: TGCGCCAGCAGCCAGGGGGTTGAGGAGACCCAGTACTTC; j_gene: TRBJ2-5; abundance: .; d_gene: TRBD1; v_gene: TRBV5-1
CDR3aa: CASSEATGRAKNIQYF; CDR3nt: TGTGCCAGCAGTGAAGCGACAGGGAGAGCCAAAAACATTCAGTACTTC; j_gene: TRBJ2-4; abundance: .; d_gene: TRBD1; v_gene: TRBV2
CDR3aa: CASSPGQGQGPKNF; CDR3nt: TGTGCCAGCAGTCCGGGACAGGGTCAGGGCCCCAAGAATTTT; j_gene: TRBJ1-5; abundance: .; d_gene: TRBD1; v_gene: TRBV27
CDR3aa: CASSQAEAGDGYNEQFF; CDR3nt: TGCGCCAGCAGCCAAGCGGAGGCGGGAGATGGGTACAATGAGCAGTTCTTC; j_gene: TRBJ2-1; abundance: .; d_gene: TRBD2; v_gene: TRBV4-3
CDR3aa: CSANAGVTDTQYF; CDR3nt: TGCAGCGCAAATGCCGGGGTCACAGATACGCAGTATTTT; j_gene: TRBJ2-3; abundance: .; d_gene: .; v_gene: TRBV29-1
CDR3aa: CASSLELEQYF; CDR3nt: TGTGCCAGCAGCCTTGAGTTAGAGCAGTACTTC; j_gene: TRBJ2-7; abundance: once; d_gene: .; v_gene: TRBV7-8
CDR3aa: CSVGTDDQPQHF; CDR3nt: TGCAGCGTTGGGACAGACGATCAGCCCCAGCATTTT; j_gene: TRBJ1-5; abundance: .; d_gene: .; v_gene: TRBV29-1
CDR3aa: CAISEPTGRKDTQYF; CDR3nt: TGTGCCATCAGTGAGCCGACAGGGAGGAAAGATACGCAGTATTTT; j_gene: TRBJ2-3; abundance: once; d_gene: .; v_gene: TRBV10-3
CDR3aa: CASSLVSGRGDIQYF; CDR3nt: TGCGCCAGCAGCTTGGTGAGCGGGAGGGGTGACATTCAGTACTTC; j_gene: TRBJ2-4; abundance: .; d_gene: TRBD2; v_gene: TRBV5-1
CDR3aa: CASPGVTNGDNEQFF; CDR3nt: TGTGCCAGCCCCGGGGTGACTAACGGGGACAATGAGCAGTTCTTC; j_gene: TRBJ2-1; abundance: .; d_gene: .; v_gene: TRBV7-9
CDR3aa: CASSGNMNTEAFF; CDR3nt: TGTGCCAGCAGTGGTAACATGAACACTGAAGCTTTCTTT; j_gene: TRBJ1-1; abundance: .; d_gene: .; v_gene: TRBV6-5
CDR3aa: CASSALPGQIRNEQFF; CDR3nt: TGTGCCAGTAGTGCCCTACCGGGACAAATAAGGAATGAGCAGTTCTTC; j_gene: TRBJ2-1; abundance: .; d_gene: .; v_gene: TRBV19
CDR3aa: CASSLTGTELFF; CDR3nt: TGTGCCAGCAGCTTAACCGGGACAGAACTGTTTTTT; j_gene: TRBJ1-4; abundance: .; d_gene: TRBD1; v_gene: TRBV27
CDR3aa: CASPGERAPCEQYF; CDR3nt: TGTGCCAGCCCTGGGGAGAGGGCACCCTGCGAGCAGTACTTC; j_gene: TRBJ2-7; abundance: once; d_gene: .; v_gene: TRBV6-1
CDR3aa: CASSSPQGSGNTIYF; CDR3nt: TGTGCCAGCAGCTCTCCACAGGGATCTGGAAACACCATATATTTT; j_gene: TRBJ1-3; abundance: .; d_gene: .; v_gene: TRBV28
CDR3aa: CASSPDRGNQPQHF; CDR3nt: TGCGCCAGCAGCCCGGACAGGGGCAATCAGCCCCAGCATTTT; j_gene: TRBJ1-5; abundance: .; d_gene: TRBD1; v_gene: TRBV5-1
CDR3aa: CASSFSEKLFF; CDR3nt: TGTGCCAGCAGCTTTAGTGAAAAACTGTTTTTT; j_gene: TRBJ1-4; abundance: .; d_gene: .; v_gene: TRBV7-9
CDR3aa: CASSLTGTEAFF; CDR3nt: TGTGCCAGCAGCTTGACAGGAACTGAAGCTTTCTTT; j_gene: TRBJ1-1; abundance: .; d_gene: .; v_gene: TRBV5-4
CDR3aa: CSVDDRIQETQYF; CDR3nt: TGCAGCGTTGATGACAGAATACAAGAGACCCAGTACTTC; j_gene: TRBJ2-5; abundance: once; d_gene: .; v_gene: TRBV29-1
CDR3aa: CASSQGDRDYEQYF; CDR3nt: TGTGCCAGCAGCCAAGGGGACAGGGATTACGAGCAGTACTTC; j_gene: TRBJ2-7; abundance: .; d_gene: TRBD1; v_gene: TRBV14
CDR3aa: CASSPDQETQYF; CDR3nt: TGTGCCAGCAGCCCCGACCAAGAGACCCAGTACTTC; j_gene: TRBJ2-5; abundance: few; d_gene: .; v_gene: TRBV6-5
CDR3aa: CASSQGGRNTEAFF; CDR3nt: TGTGCCAGCAGCCAAGGGGGCAGGAACACTGAAGCTTTCTTT; j_gene: TRBJ1-1; abundance: .; d_gene: .; v_gene: TRBV4-2
CDR3aa: CASSLGLTGGTSTDTQYF; CDR3nt: TGTGCCAGCAGCTTAGGTTTGACAGGGGGCACAAGTACAGATACGCAGTATTTT; j_gene: TRBJ2-3; abundance: .; d_gene: TRBD1; v_gene: TRBV7-8
CDR3aa: CATSRDRAGWETQYF; CDR3nt: TGTGCCACCAGCAGAGATCGGGCGGGATGGGAGACCCAGTACTTC; j_gene: TRBJ2-5; abundance: .; d_gene: .; v_gene: TRBV15
CDR3aa: CASSSGTDNTEAFF; CDR3nt: TGTGCCAGCTCATCCGGGACAGATAACACTGAAGCTTTCTTT; j_gene: TRBJ1-1; abundance: .; d_gene: TRBD1; v_gene: TRBV18
CDR3aa: CASSLVPTIPESFYQPQHF; CDR3nt: TGTGCCAGCAGCTTGGTGCCCACGATCCCCGAGTCGTTCTATCAGCCCCAGCATTTT; j_gene: TRBJ1-5; abundance: .; d_gene: .; v_gene: TRBV5-6
CDR3aa: CASSLAGKNGYTF; CDR3nt: TGTGCCAGCAGCTTAGCAGGGAAAAATGGCTACACCTTC; j_gene: TRBJ1-2; abundance: .; d_gene: .; v_gene: TRBV13
CDR3aa: CATSRGAGGPSREQYF; CDR3nt: TGTGCCACCAGCAGGGGAGCGGGAGGGCCGAGTCGCGAGCAGTACTTC; j_gene: TRBJ2-7; abundance: .; d_gene: TRBD2; v_gene: TRBV15
CDR3aa: CASSESIAGGSYNEQFF; CDR3nt: TGTGCCAGCAGTGAATCAATCGCCGGAGGGTCCTACAATGAGCAGTTCTTC; j_gene: TRBJ2-1; abundance: .; d_gene: .; v_gene: TRBV6-1
CDR3aa: CASSADRNQPQHF; CDR3nt: TGTGCCAGCAGTGCCGACAGAAATCAGCCCCAGCATTTT; j_gene: TRBJ1-5; abundance: .; d_gene: .; v_gene: TRBV6-5
CDR3aa: CASSYMAGGHTDTQYF; CDR3nt: TGTGCCAGCAGTTATATGGCGGGGGGGCATACAGATACGCAGTATTTT; j_gene: TRBJ2-3; abundance: .; d_gene: TRBD2; v_gene: TRBV6-5
CDR3aa: CASSWDSVKETQYF; CDR3nt: TGTGCCAGCAGTTGGGACAGCGTGAAAGAGACCCAGTACTTC; j_gene: TRBJ2-5; abundance: .; d_gene: TRBD1; v_gene: TRBV28
CDR3aa: CAISEKGATISRLETQYF; CDR3nt: TGTGCCATCAGTGAAAAGGGGGCCACAATATCCCGCCTGGAGACCCAGTACTTC; j_gene: TRBJ2-5; abundance: .; d_gene: TRBD1; v_gene: TRBV10-3
CDR3aa: CASSQHRAMNTEAFF; CDR3nt: TGTGCCAGTAGTCAGCACAGGGCCATGAACACTGAAGCTTTCTTT; j_gene: TRBJ1-1; abundance: .; d_gene: .; v_gene: TRBV19
CDR3aa: CASSPDNEQFF; CDR3nt: TGTGCCAGCAGCCCCGACAATGAGCAGTTCTTC; j_gene: TRBJ2-1; abundance: .; d_gene: .; v_gene: TRBV7-9
CDR3aa: CASSRGLGNTEAFF; CDR3nt: TGTGCCAGCAGCAGGGGTTTAGGAAACACTGAAGCTTTCTTT; j_gene: TRBJ1-1; abundance: once; d_gene: .; v_gene: TRBV5-6